The rows below give T cell receptor beta chains drawn from one sample of a study of PD-1 blockade in classical Hodgkin lymphoma. Clones were read by immunoSEQ multiplex PCR, and TCRdb kept only the in-frame ones, dropping some. The sample contains roughly 96,000 clones, 90% to 95% of which appear only once. Sample: peripheral blood mononuclear cells (PBMCs), taken before the fourth cycle of nivolumab. The source of these receptors is a human donor with classical Hodgkin lymphoma. Each CDR3 is given with its conserved first and last residue. A D gene is named only where the DNA matches it firmly.

J,D,V,CDR3,DNA
TRBJ2-3,-,TRBV29-1,CSAVPGQSTDTQYF,TGCAGCGCCGTACCAGGGCAAAGCACAGATACGCAGTATTTT
TRBJ1-3,-,TRBV18,CASSPLGPGNTIYF,TGTGCCAGCTCACCGTTGGGGCCCGGAAACACCATATATTTT
TRBJ2-6,-,TRBV30,CAWSRDTPSGANVLTF,TGTGCCTGGAGTCGGGACACTCCCTCTGGGGCCAACGTCCTGACTTTC
TRBJ2-7,-,TRBV9,CASSVGTTIPGSYEQYF,TGTGCCAGCAGCGTAGGGACTACAATCCCCGGCTCCTACGAGCAGTACTTC
TRBJ1-1,-,TRBV7-9,CASSQPQGADTEAFF,TGTGCCAGCAGCCAACCACAGGGCGCGGACACTGAAGCTTTCTTT
TRBJ1-5,-,TRBV6-1,CASSDGGINQPQHF,TGTGCCAGCAGCGATGGGGGGATCAATCAGCCCCAGCATTTT
TRBJ2-1,-,TRBV10-2,CASRGMDNEQFF,TGCGCCAGCAGAGGAATGGACAATGAGCAGTTCTTC
TRBJ2-7,-,TRBV18,CASSRFQGQSYEQYF,TGTGCCAGCTCACGATTTCAAGGACAATCCTACGAGCAGTACTTC
TRBJ2-5,-,TRBV2,CASRYRESSVQETQYF,TGTGCCAGCAGGTATAGGGAGTCTAGCGTACAAGAGACCCAGTACTTC
TRBJ2-7,-,TRBV28,CASRGLVRAFEQYF,TGTGCCAGCAGGGGACTGGTCCGTGCTTTCGAGCAGTACTTC
TRBJ1-1,-,TRBV5-6,CASSLAREAFF,TGTGCCAGCAGCTTGGCCAGGGAAGCTTTCTTT
TRBJ2-6,-,TRBV5-6,CASSRPRVSGANVLTF,TGTGCCAGCAGCCGACCCAGGGTCTCTGGGGCCAACGTCCTGACTTTC
TRBJ2-5,TRBD1,TRBV10-1,CASSGDRETQYF,TGCGCCAGCAGTGGGGACAGGGAAACCCAGTACTTC
TRBJ1-5,-,TRBV6-5,CATYGGDNQPQHF,TGTGCCACCTACGGGGGGGATAATCAGCCCCAGCATTTT
TRBJ2-1,-,TRBV7-2,CASSPVSGNEQFF,TGTGCCAGCAGCCCGGTATCGGGCAATGAGCAGTTCTTC